This entry lists 20 T cell receptor beta chains sequenced from one sample in a study of shared clonotypes between healthy human individuals. Generated by immunoSEQ multiplex PCR, the TCRdb table keeps only in-frame clones and is missing some. The sample contains 2.3 million or so clones, more than 85% of which appear only once. Sequencing was done on a sample of naive CD4+ T cells from PBMCs. Specified subset: CD45RA+ positively selected. The receptors here all came from a man aged 18 to 30 in good health. Some clones in this sample may be carry-over from other donors' samples.

The chain recombines TRBV5-1 with TRBJ1-4; D is possibly TRBD1 (5 bases). The CDR3 is 13 amino acids. CDR1 is SGHRS, CDR2 YFSETQ, per germline. V was clipped by 2 bases and J by 7 bases, with 9 bases between them. The CDR3, as DNA: TGCGCCAGCAGCTTCGGGGCAAGTGAAAAACTGTTTTTT. It specifies CASSFGASEKLFF.

A few counts support this clone. The chain links TRBV19 to TRBJ1-5; 7 positions match TRBD1. The ends lost 0 bases at V and 5 bases at J; junction bases unmatched: 4. Germline loops: CDR1 LNHDA, CDR2 SQIVND (reference sequence). The CDR3 has 15 amino acids. For the CDR3, the DNA is TGTGCCAGTAGTATAGATCGGAGGGGGCATCAGCCCCAGCATTTT. Its translation: CASSIDRRGHQPQHF.

This chain joins TRBV7-2 and TRBJ2-1, with 12 bases matching TRBD1. The CDR3 is 17 residues long. V gave up 0 bases and J gave up 6 bases; unmatched junction bases: 6. Germline assignment: CDR1 SGHTA and CDR2 FQGNSA. This CDR3 is CASSLALGTGGFNEQFF. The CDR3 region has the DNA TGTGCCAGCAGCTTAGCGCTGGGGACAGGGGGCTTCAATGAGCAGTTCTTC. The full variable domain, completed using reference TRBV7-2 and TRBJ2-1, is GAGVSQSPSNKVTEKGKDVELRCDPISGHTALYWYRQSLGQGLEFLIYFQGNSAPDKSGLPSDRFSAERTGGSVSTLTIQRTQQEDSAVYLCASSLALGTGGFNEQFFGPGTRLTVL.

This clone turned up a few times. Compared with germline, one end of the junction differs, possibly owing to a read error. The rearrangement links TRBV7-9 to TRBJ1-1, with 7 bases identical to TRBD1. In germline, CDR1 is SEHNR, CDR2 FQNEAQ (reference sequence). The CDR3 consists of 13 residues. CDR3 region: CANSDRANTEAFF. For the CDR3, the DNA is TGTGCCAACAGCGACAGGGCGAACACTGAAGCTTTCTTT.

The chain is built from TRBV28 and TRBJ2-2, with 9 bases identical to TRBD1. Germline V gene lookup returns CDR1 MDHEN and CDR2 SYDVKM. The CDR3 contains 12 residues. V lost 5 bases to trimming and J lost 15 bases; unmatched junction nucleotides: 7. The CDR3 here is CASSPLTGGVFF. CDR3 bases: TGTGCCAGCAGTCCCTTGACAGGGGGGGTGTTTTTT.

This chain connects TRBV5-1 to TRBJ1-4; D is unclear. The V and J ends lost 4 bases and 0 bases respectively, with 13 bases between them. The germline V gene encodes CDR1 SGHRS and CDR2 YFSETQ. This CDR3 contains 16 residues. CDR3 sequence: CASSRLPEATNEKLFF. In DNA form, the CDR3 reads TGCGCCAGCAGCAGGCTCCCAGAAGCAACTAATGAAAAACTGTTTTTT.

As to this clone: Other DNA sequences in the same sample also yield this CDR3. This chain joins TRBV18 and TRBJ2-5; the D is unclear. The CDR3 extends over 13 amino acids. V lost 6 bases, J lost 1 base, and 9 bases lay in between. CDR1 is KGHSH, CDR2 LQKENI, per germline. The CDR3 sequence: CASSPGRQETQYF. The CDR3 DNA follows: TGTGCCAGCTCCCCCGGGCGCCAAGAGACCCAGTACTTC.

The chain links TRBV28 to TRBJ2-7; a possible D gene is TRBD2 (6 bases). Germline CDR1 MDHEN, CDR2 SYDVKM. The ends were cut back, 7 bases at V and 9 bases at J, with 28 bases in the middle. The CDR3 spans 16 residues. CDR3 bases: TGTGCCAGCACCCCAGGAGGGGCCCCAGCCTTTCATTGGCAGTACTTC. Translated, it gives CASTPGGAPAFHWQYF.

CDR3 bases: TGTGCCAGCAGTTACCGACAGGGTGGAAACACCATATATTTT. Its protein product is CASSYRQGGNTIYF. The V and J genes are TRBV6-5 and TRBJ1-3; 7 bases align to TRBD1. Per germline, CDR1 MNHEY and CDR2 SVGAGI. Unmatched junction bases numbered 1, after V lost 2 bases and J lost 3 bases. This CDR3 spans 14 amino acids.

The chain links TRBV7-3 to TRBJ1-2; the D is unclear. Looked up from germline, CDR1 is SGHTA and CDR2 is FQGTGA. Trimming cost V 5 bases and J 4 bases, with 26 bases left between them. The CDR3 spans 18 residues. CDR3 coding DNA: TGTGCCAGCAGCCCAAGCGCCATTGTGAGGGAAGTACTCTATGGCTACACCTTC. It codes for CASSPSAIVREVLYGYTF. Full variable domain (outside the CDR3, taken from reference TRBV7-3 and TRBJ1-2): GAGVSQTPSNKVTEKGKYVELRCDPISGHTALYWYRQSLGQGPEFLIYFQGTGAADDSGLPNDRFFAVRPEGSVSTLKIQRTERGDSAVYLCASSPSAIVREVLYGYTFGSGTRLTVV.

V usage is TRBV18 and J usage is TRBJ2-7, with 7 positions matching TRBD1. Germline CDR1 and CDR2: KGHSH and LQKENI. There are 14 residues in the CDR3. Unmatched junction bases numbered 6, after V lost 2 bases and J lost 5 bases. In DNA form, the CDR3 reads TGTGCCAGCTCACCAGTGACAGGGAATAACGAGCAGTACTTC. It codes for CASSPVTGNNEQYF. The variable domain in full, completed from reference TRBV18 and TRBJ2-7, reads NAGVMQNPRHLVRRRGQEARLRCSPMKGHSHVYWYRQLPEEGLKFMVYLQKENIIDESGMPKERFSAEFPKEGPSILRIQQVVRGDSAAYFCASSPVTGNNEQYFGPGTRLTVT.

Only one count was recorded for this clone. V is TRBV10-3 and J is TRBJ1-2; a weak D match, TRBD1 (5 bases). CDR3 length: 15 residues. The germline V and J ends were trimmed by 2 bases and 6 bases, with 16 bases remaining between them. Germline-derived CDR1 and CDR2 are ENHRY and SYGVKD. CDR3 amino acids: CAISEDRLPRNGYTF. The CDR3 DNA reads TGTGCCATCAGTGAGGACAGATTGCCTCGAAATGGCTACACCTTC.

The chain recombines TRBV28 with TRBJ1-2; D is possibly TRBD1 (6 bases). Looked up from germline, CDR1 is MDHEN and CDR2 is SYDVKM. This CDR3 is built from 12 residues. The ends were cut back, 5 bases at V and 10 bases at J, with 14 bases in the middle. CDR3 bases: TGTGCCAGCAGTGAAAGGGACACCCACTACACCTTC. This encodes CASSERDTHYTF.

The chain recombines TRBV4-2 with TRBJ1-3; D not resolved. The V gene lost 0 bases and the J gene lost 1 base, with 10 bases spanning the gap. Germline values: CDR1 LGHNA, CDR2 YNFKEQ. This CDR3 is built from 16 residues. The CDR3 DNA reads TGTGCCAGCAGCCAAGATCTAAACAAGTCTGGAAACACCATATATTTT. As protein: CASSQDLNKSGNTIYF.

The chain has TRBV7-2 and TRBJ2-1; 9 bases align to TRBD2. This CDR3 is built from 15 residues. Germline V gene lookup returns CDR1 SGHTA and CDR2 FQGNSA. The V gene end was trimmed by 3 bases and the J gene end by 6 bases; junction bases not matched to a gene: 6. The CDR3, as DNA: TGTGCCAGCAGCTTGGGTCCAGCGGGAGGCAATGAGCAGTTCTTC. Its translation: CASSLGPAGGNEQFF.

Note on this clone: The same CDR3 also results from other DNA sequences found in this sample. The V gene is TRBV2, the J gene TRBJ2-1, with 9 bases that match TRBD2. The CDR3 is 13 residues long. The V gene's germline CDR1 is SNHLY and CDR2 FYNNEI. The junction had 3 bases not matched to a gene; V was cut back by 8 bases and J by 4 bases. CDR3 nucleotides: TGTGCCAGCGGGGCGGGAGGGTACAATGAGCAGTTCTTC. This translates into CASGAGGYNEQFF.

As for this clone: This sample also contains other DNA sequences that code for the same CDR3. The genes are TRBV5-1 and TRBJ1-3, with D hard to call. The CDR3 runs 14 residues. Trimming pared 0 bases from V and 2 bases from J, leaving 6 bases between. Germline-derived CDR1 and CDR2 are SGHRS and YFSETQ. In DNA, the CDR3 is TGCGCCAGCAGCTTGGGGCCTACTGGAAACACCATATATTTT. Protein sequence: CASSLGPTGNTIYF.

The count of this clone is one. This chain links TRBV27 with TRBJ1-3; no reliable D call. The CDR3 has 15 amino acids. V lost 8 bases and J 0 bases, leaving 14 bases between the germline ends. Germline lookup yields CDR1 MNHEY and CDR2 SMNVEV (reference sequence). As DNA, the CDR3 is TGTGCCAGCGGCCCGGGGTACTACTCTGGAAACACCATATATTTT. This translates into CASGPGYYSGNTIYF.

The rearrangement uses TRBV25-1 and TRBJ2-1; a possible D gene is TRBD2 (6 bases). This CDR3 has 16 residues. The V gene lost 3 bases and the J gene lost 6 bases, with 18 bases spanning the gap. Germline V gene data show CDR1 as MGHDK and CDR2 as SYGVNS. The CDR3 nucleotides are TGTGCCAGCAGTGATATTGACCGGGACTTCCTCAATGAGCAGTTCTTC. Its protein is CASSDIDRDFLNEQFF.

This clone has just one count. V usage is TRBV28 and J usage is TRBJ2-7, with 9 bases that match TRBD1. V was clipped by 6 bases and J by 5 bases; unmatched bases: 11. The CDR3 has 15 residues. From germline, CDR1 is MDHEN and CDR2 SYDVKM. The CDR3, as DNA: TGTGCCAGCAGGGGGGGGACAGGGCGTCATCACGAGCAGTACTTC. Its protein is CASRGGTGRHHEQYF.